The present T cell receptor beta chain was sequenced within a study of cytomegalovirus exposure and HLA in healthy donors. Notes on the study in general: According to reports, the classifier identified cytomegalovirus status with high specificity and sensitivity. For TCR beta chains, V- and J-gene trimming was later linked to a missense DCLRE1C variant. There were several of the most significant clusters that appeared linked to common viral pathogens in a later analysis.

On this clone: Its specificity is not known.

The PCR contained 60 Vbeta and 13 Jbeta primers. Using immunoSEQ multiplex PCR, the repertoire was profiled, and TCRdb retains in-frame clones only, with some absent. Altogether around 180,000 clones are present, 84% being singletons, with the ten largest covering 4.8%. Regarding donors, all were healthy bone marrow donors. Sample: PBMCs. This sequence was found in a girl between 5 and 17 years old in good health and CMV-seropositive.

CDR3 bases: TGTGCCAGCAGTTTCGACCCTACGACAGGGAAAACTGAAGCTTTCTTT. The encoded protein is CASSFDPTTGKTEAFF. The V call is TRBV28, the J call TRBJ1-1; 7 nucleotides line up with TRBD1. There are 16 residues in the CDR3. With 3 bases clipped from V and 5 bases from J, the junction kept 12 bases outside the gene matches. Germline V gives CDR1 MDHEN, CDR2 SYDVKM.